Listed here are 25 T cell receptor beta chains from one sample, sequenced in a study of regulatory T cells in long-lasting Graves disease. Time point indicated: newly diagnosed GD, antithyroid drugs for less than 3 months. With RNA extracted from PBMCs as input, the TCR library was made. Construction of TCR beta libraries relied on iRepertoire HTBI primers and on Arm-PCR targeting CDR3 regions. MiXCR, applied by TCRdb to the multiplex PCR reads, yields one record per CDR3 protein. The sample has a few hundred thousand distinct CDR3 sequences, about 13% seen once; the top ten hold over 7.5%. The sample also formed part of further work on T cells in Graves' hyperthyroidism and ophthalmopathy.

Sequenced here: peripheral blood mononuclear cells (PBMCs), sampled at new diagnosis, from a patient treated with antithyroid drugs. These receptors all stem from a man aged 25 to 45 with Graves disease.

This clonotype showed up many times. V gene TRBV5-6 combines with J gene TRBJ1-5; D is undetermined. Between the trimmed V and J ends, which lost 5 bases and 1 base, there was a span of 13 bases. The CDR3 extends over 15 amino acids. In germline, CDR1 is SGHDT, CDR2 YYEEEE. CDR3 sequence reads: CASRSSGRSNQPQHF. The CDR3 DNA is TGTGCCAGCAGATCCTCAGGAAGAAGCAATCAGCCCCAGCATTTT.

The V gene is TRBV10-1, the J gene TRBJ2-1; 9 nucleotides agree with TRBD2. The germline V gene has CDR1 WNHNN and CDR2 SYGVQD (reference sequence). This CDR3 contains 15 residues. V lost 2 bases to trimming and J lost 8 bases; unmatched junction nucleotides: 7. CDR3 sequence reads: CASSEMGLANDEQFF. The CDR3 DNA sequence: TGCGCCAGCAGTGAGATGGGACTAGCTAACGATGAGCAGTTCTTC.

This clonotype has at least ten counts. CDR3 region: CASSLSGEDDEQYF. The CDR3, as DNA: TGCGCCAGCAGCCTTTCAGGGGAAGACGACGAGCAGTACTTC. This sequence joins TRBV5-1 and TRBJ2-7, with D possibly being TRBD1 (6 bases). The germline CDR1 and CDR2 sequences are SGHRS and YFSETQ. V dropped 4 bases and J dropped 5 bases, with 16 bases sitting between them. The CDR3 covers 14 residues. Full variable domain (outside the CDR3, taken from reference TRBV5-1 and TRBJ2-7): KAGVTQTPRYLIKTRGQQVTLSCSPISGHRSVSWYQQTPGQGLQFLFEYFSETQRNKGNFPGRFSGRQFSNSRSEMNVSTLELGDSALYLCASSLSGEDDEQYFGPGTRLTVT.

This clonotype was observed at least ten times. The J gene is TRBJ2-1, the V gene TRBV18; D is undetermined. CDR3 length equals 11 residues. Germline loops: CDR1 KGHSH, CDR2 LQKENI. V was trimmed by 8 bases and J by 5 bases, leaving 7 bases between them. CDR3 DNA sequence: TGTGCCAGCAGTGGAAACAATGAGCAGTTCTTC. It codes for CASSGNNEQFF.

This clonotype has a count of ten or more. The rearrangement joins TRBV11-2 to TRBJ2-7; D perhaps matches TRBD2 (6 bases). Germline V gives CDR1 SGHAT, CDR2 FQNNGV. The V end was cut by 3 bases, the J end by 0 bases, with 15 bases between. This CDR3 region has 16 residues. CDR3 bases: TGTGCCAGCAGCTTCCTAAGCATCGGGAGCTCCTACGAGCAGTACTTC. Translating it yields CASSFLSIGSSYEQYF.

The chain recombines TRBV20-1 with TRBJ2-7; maybe TRBD1 (7 bases). This CDR3 is 16 amino acids long. V was clipped by 0 bases and J by 4 bases, with 19 bases between them. Germline values: CDR1 DFQATT, CDR2 SNEGSKA (reference sequence). CDR3 sequence (DNA): TGCAGTGCTAGAGATCACGGAGGGGGCGGGTGGTACGAGCAGTACTTC. This sequence encodes CSARDHGGGGWYEQYF.

This clonotype was observed a single time. The rearrangement uses TRBV19 and TRBJ2-1; possibly TRBD2 for D (6 bases). The CDR3 is 13 residues long. Germline values: CDR1 LNHDA, CDR2 SQIVND (reference sequence). V was pared by 4 bases and J by 9 bases, with 13 bases between. The CDR3 protein is CASSTSVRGEQFF. The CDR3 nucleotides are TGTGCCAGTAGTACTAGCGTTAGGGGTGAGCAGTTCTTC. The complete variable domain, with remaining parts taken from reference TRBV19 and TRBJ2-1, reads DGGITQSPKYLFRKEGQNVTLSCEQNLNHDAMYWYRQDPGQGLRLIYYSQIVNDFQKGDIAEGYSVSREKKESFPLTVTSAQKNPTAFYLCASSTSVRGEQFFGPGTRLTVL.

This clonotype has ten or more counts. The rearrangement joins TRBV6-2 or TRBV6-3 to TRBJ1-2, with D maybe TRBD1 (5 bases). V lost 8 bases and J lost 8, with 9 bases in between. The CDR3 covers 10 residues. CDR1 MNHEY and CDR2 SVGEGT come from the germline V gene. The CDR3 loop reads CASGDRGYTF. CDR3 coding DNA: TGTGCCAGCGGGGACCGAGGCTACACCTTC.

The J gene is TRBJ1-6, the V gene TRBV20-1; TRBD1 might be the D (6 bases). CDR3 length: 18 residues. V lost 5 bases and J lost 0, with 20 bases in between. The germline V gene encodes CDR1 DFQATT and CDR2 SNEGSKA (reference sequence). CDR3 residues: CSASRVQGTSSYNSPLHF. The CDR3 bases are TGCAGTGCTTCCAGAGTACAGGGAACCAGCTCCTATAATTCACCCCTCCACTTT.

Notes on this clonotype: A much larger clonotype is one base distant, so this may be a read error. J is TRBJ1-1 and V is TRBV5-1, with TRBD1 as a possible D gene (5 bases). Per the germline V gene, CDR1 is SGHRS and CDR2 is YFSETQ. V lost 2 bases to trimming and J lost 5 bases, with 19 bases between them. CDR3 length equals 16 residues. DNA of the CDR3: TGCGCCAGCAGCTTCTTGACAGAGGGCGTTGGGACTGAAGCTTTCTTT. This codes for CASSFLTEGVGTEAFF.

The chain uses TRBV5-6 and TRBJ2-1; D uncertain. V dropped 3 bases and J dropped 2 bases, with 12 bases sitting between them. This CDR3 has 15 amino acids. CDR1 is SGHDT and CDR2 is YYEEEE in the germline V gene. The CDR3 loop is CASSSLGGTYNEQFF. The CDR3 nucleotides read TGTGCCAGCAGCTCCCTCGGCGGTACCTACAATGAGCAGTTCTTC. Supplemented by reference TRBV5-6 and TRBJ2-1, the full variable domain reads DAGVTQSPTHLIKTRGQQVTLRCSPKSGHDTVSWYQQALGQGPQFIFQYYEEEERQRGNFPDRFSGHQFPNYSSELNVNALLLGDSALYLCASSSLGGTYNEQFFGPGTRLTVL.

This clonotype was seen at least ten times. CDR3 coding DNA: TGTGCCAGCAGTGAAAGCTCGGGGGCAGGAACCGGGGAGCTGTTTTTT. Translating gives CASSESSGAGTGELFF. The rearrangement joins TRBV6-1 to TRBJ2-2; D tentatively reads TRBD1 or TRBD2 (6 bases each). Germline CDR1 is MNHNS and CDR2 is SASEGT. V was pared by 2 bases and J by 5 bases, with 15 bases between. This CDR3 region has 16 residues.

A word on this clonotype: Germline is not matched at one junction end, which may reflect a read error. The rearrangement uses TRBV9 and TRBJ2-1, with 7 positions matching TRBD2. Looked up from germline, CDR1 is SGDLS and CDR2 is YYNGEE. This CDR3 region has 15 residues. CDR3 amino acids: CASSVGGSSYDEQFF. Written as DNA, the CDR3 is TGTGCCAGCAGCGTGGGCGGGAGCTCCTACGATGAGCAGTTCTTC.

This clonotype appeared many times. This chain joins TRBV29-1 and TRBJ2-2, with D tentatively TRBD2 (6 bases). Germline CDR1 reads SQVTM; CDR2 reads ANQGSEA. V was clipped by 6 bases and J by 4 bases, with 15 bases between them. The CDR3 runs to 14 residues. CDR3 bases: TGCAGCGTCTCTTACCGGGAGACCACCGGGGAGCTGTTTTTT. Protein product: CSVSYRETTGELFF.

Ten or more counts support this clonotype. This rearrangement joins TRBV7-2 to TRBJ2-3; weak D call: TRBD2 (6 bases). The germline V and J ends were trimmed by 4 bases and 4 bases, with 15 bases remaining between them. The CDR3 length is 15 residues. CDR1 is SGHTA, CDR2 FQGNSA, per germline. CDR3 region: CASSSWRREPDTQYF. The CDR3 DNA follows: TGTGCCAGCAGCTCCTGGAGGCGGGAACCAGATACGCAGTATTTT.

This clonotype was recorded a few times. The chain carries TRBV5-5 and TRBJ2-1; no reliable D call. The CDR3 runs to 14 residues. The germline V and J ends were trimmed by 4 bases and 8 bases, with 16 bases remaining between them. CDR1 is SGHKS, CDR2 YYEKEE, per germline (reference sequence). This CDR3 reads CASSTGRFRDEQFF. The DNA for the CDR3 is TGTGCCAGCAGCACCGGCAGATTTCGCGATGAGCAGTTCTTC.

This clonotype was counted only a few times. The J gene is TRBJ1-1, the V gene TRBV19; no reliable D call. The CDR3 spans 18 residues. V gave up 4 bases and J gave up 0 bases, with 21 bases separating them. Germline assignment: CDR1 LNHDA and CDR2 SQIVND (reference sequence). CDR3 amino acids: CASSTNRPGVTMNTEAFF. DNA for the CDR3: TGTGCCAGTAGTACCAACCGACCCGGAGTTACCATGAACACTGAAGCTTTCTTT.

This clonotype was counted ten times or more. V and J are TRBV5-1 and TRBJ2-1; D is unresolved. This CDR3 has 13 amino acids. The V end was cut by 0 bases, the J end by 9 bases, with 10 bases between. Looked up from germline, CDR1 is SGHRS and CDR2 is YFSETQ. Written as DNA, the CDR3 is TGCGCCAGCAGCTTGGAGGTCCGTCGTGAGCAGTTCTTC. Translation: CASSLEVRREQFF.

This clonotype was detected many times. V is TRBV20-1 and J is TRBJ1-1; no definite D call. The CDR3 extends over 10 amino acids. Germline CDR1 reads DFQATT; CDR2 reads SNEGSKA (reference sequence). V lost 5 bases to trimming and J lost 7 bases, with 8 bases between them. DNA for the CDR3: TGCAGTGCTCGGACTGTTGAAGCTTTCTTT. It encodes CSARTVEAFF.

This clonotype was counted many times. This sequence joins TRBV3-1 and TRBJ2-7; 9 nucleotides match TRBD1. CDR3 length equals 15 residues. CDR1 LGHDT and CDR2 YNNKEL come from the germline V gene (reference sequence). The V segment lost 5 bases and the J segment 5 bases; nucleotides outside the gene matches: 10. CDR3 protein: CASSYPSRQGDEQYF. The CDR3 DNA is TGTGCCAGCAGCTACCCCTCTCGACAGGGGGACGAGCAGTACTTC.

This clonotype appeared many times. The CDR3 loop reads CSARDSNQPQHF. Written as DNA, the CDR3 is TGCAGTGCTAGAGATAGCAATCAGCCCCAGCATTTT. The chain carries TRBV20-1 and TRBJ1-5, with D hard to call. The germline CDR1 and CDR2 sequences are DFQATT and SNEGSKA (reference sequence). CDR3 length: 12 amino acids. V gave up 0 bases and J gave up 0 bases, with 0 bases separating them.

This clonotype appeared many times. The chain employs TRBV5-4 and TRBJ2-7, with no clear D. This CDR3 is built from 13 residues. The V and J ends lost 0 bases and 5 bases respectively, with 9 bases between them. Germline CDR1 reads SGHNT; CDR2 reads YYREEE (reference sequence). The DNA of the CDR3 is TGTGCCAGCAGCTTGGGGTACAGCGACGAGCAGTACTTC. Amino acid sequence: CASSLGYSDEQYF.

This clonotype was counted a few times. The rearrangement joins TRBV3-1 to TRBJ2-1; TRBD2 agrees at 12 bases. Germline CDR1 and CDR2: LGHDT and YNNKEL (reference sequence). The CDR3 loop spans 15 amino acids. V lost 6 bases and J lost 8; bases outside the gene matches: 8. The CDR3 reads CASSLTSGRGDEQFF. In DNA form, the CDR3 reads TGTGCCAGCAGTCTGACTAGCGGGAGAGGCGATGAGCAGTTCTTC.

This clonotype was counted at least ten times. The V and J genes are TRBV7-2 and TRBJ1-3; a weak D match, TRBD1 (6 bases). CDR3 length: 13 amino acids. From germline, CDR1 is SGHTA and CDR2 FQGNSA. V dropped 5 bases and J dropped 8 bases, with 13 bases sitting between them. The CDR3 loop reads CASSQGPGDTIYF. The DNA of the CDR3 is TGTGCCAGCAGCCAGGGGCCCGGAGACACCATATATTTT.

The chain is built from TRBV27 and TRBJ2-7; a weak D match, TRBD1 (6 bases). Between the trimmed V and J ends, which lost 8 bases and 1 base, there was a span of 12 bases. Germline CDR1 reads MNHEY; CDR2 reads SMNVEV (reference sequence). The CDR3 length is 13 residues. CDR3 in amino acids: CASWGQGSYEQYF. The CDR3 DNA reads TGTGCCAGCTGGGGGCAGGGTTCCTACGAGCAGTACTTC.